This T cell receptor beta chain was found in a study of Graves' ophthalmopathy and Graves' hyperthyroidism. Germline-derived CDR1 and CDR2 are LNHNV and YYDKDF (reference sequence). Trimming stripped 3 bases from V and 1 base from J, with 15 bases between. CDR3 size: 16 residues. Amplified material comprised TCR beta CDR3 regions derived from RNA transcripts. HTBI-primed first-round RT-PCR preceded second-round multiplex PCR. In TCRdb, the multiplex PCR reads were re-called with MiXCR into one record per CDR3 protein. Of a few hundred thousand distinct CDR3 sequences detected, 35% to 40% appear once; the ten largest clones hold 3.5% to 4.5%.

Material: peripheral blood or thyroid tissue (not recorded which). The J gene is TRBJ1-1, the V gene TRBV15; D gene unclear. The TCR was taken from an adult man with Graves' hyperthyroidism. In DNA form, the CDR3 reads TGTGCCACCAGCAGTGGGTGGTTTGGAGGGAACACTGAAGCTTTCTTT. Translation: CATSSGWFGGNTEAFF.